A selection of T cell receptor beta chains follows, all from one sample in a study of cytomegalovirus exposure and HLA in healthy donors. The method was immunoSEQ multiplex PCR; TCRdb's version includes in-frame clones alone and lacks a portion of them. The data hold 170,000 or so clones, with about 80% observed a single time. The sequencing input was PBMCs. The receptors derive from a woman aged 30 to 39 in good health and CMV-seropositive. The CDR3 runs from the conserved cysteine through the conserved F or W. The D gene is left open where the match is weak. Only part of the rows carry a size: once, few, many, or a class if the clone is expanded.

cdr3_aa: CASSQDLAFQETQYF
cdr3_nt: TGTGCCAGCAGCCAAGATCTTGCGTTCCAAGAGACCCAGTACTTC
d_call: NA
v_call: TRBV4-2
j_call: TRBJ2-5
clone_size: once

cdr3_aa: CASSGVLPGANVLTF
cdr3_nt: TGTGCCAGCAGCGGAGTCCTGCCTGGGGCCAACGTCCTGACTTTC
d_call: NA
v_call: TRBV9
j_call: TRBJ2-6
clone_size: NA

cdr3_aa: CAISDKVAGLTDTQYF
cdr3_nt: TGTGCCATCAGTGATAAGGTAGCGGGGCTCACAGATACGCAGTATTTT
d_call: TRBD2
v_call: TRBV10-3
j_call: TRBJ2-3
clone_size: NA

cdr3_aa: CAWSTESRGWGYTF
cdr3_nt: TGTGCCTGGAGTACCGAATCCAGGGGATGGGGCTACACCTTC
d_call: NA
v_call: TRBV30
j_call: TRBJ1-2
clone_size: NA

cdr3_aa: CASSHGVGLGYEQYF
cdr3_nt: TGTGCCAGCAGCCACGGGGTGGGCTTGGGATACGAGCAGTACTTC
d_call: NA
v_call: TRBV11-2
j_call: TRBJ2-7
clone_size: few

cdr3_aa: CASSFLGAYEQYF
cdr3_nt: TGTGCCAGCAGCTTCCTAGGCGCCTACGAGCAGTACTTC
d_call: NA
v_call: TRBV7-2
j_call: TRBJ2-7
clone_size: NA

cdr3_aa: CAWRLATSYNEQFF
cdr3_nt: TGTGCCTGGAGGCTAGCGACCTCCTACAATGAGCAGTTCTTC
d_call: NA
v_call: TRBV30
j_call: TRBJ2-1
clone_size: NA

cdr3_aa: CASSQDRGINYGYTF
cdr3_nt: TGCGCCAGCAGCCAAGACAGGGGGATTAACTATGGCTACACCTTC
d_call: TRBD1
v_call: TRBV4-1
j_call: TRBJ1-2
clone_size: NA

cdr3_aa: CAWSPDRTSATNEKLFF
cdr3_nt: TGTGCCTGGAGTCCGGACAGGACATCTGCAACTAATGAAAAACTGTTTTTT
d_call: TRBD1
v_call: TRBV30
j_call: TRBJ1-4
clone_size: NA

cdr3_aa: CASLRGTEAFF
cdr3_nt: TGTGCCAGCCTACGAGGCACTGAAGCTTTCTTT
d_call: NA
v_call: TRBV2
j_call: TRBJ1-1
clone_size: few

cdr3_aa: CASSPSLAGVNTGELFF
cdr3_nt: TGTGCCAGCAGCCCCAGTCTAGCGGGAGTTAACACCGGGGAGCTGTTTTTT
d_call: TRBD2
v_call: TRBV9
j_call: TRBJ2-2
clone_size: NA

cdr3_aa: CASSLGQYTEAFF
cdr3_nt: TGTGCCAGCAGCTTAGGACAGTACACTGAAGCTTTCTTT
d_call: NA
v_call: TRBV7-9
j_call: TRBJ1-1
clone_size: NA

cdr3_aa: CAIGDRFDEQFF
cdr3_nt: TGTGCCATCGGGGACAGGTTCGATGAGCAGTTCTTC
d_call: TRBD1
v_call: TRBV10-3
j_call: TRBJ2-1
clone_size: once

cdr3_aa: CATSTGPRGEQYF
cdr3_nt: TGTGCCACCTCTACAGGGCCCCGTGGCGAGCAGTACTTC
d_call: NA
v_call: TRBV28
j_call: TRBJ2-7
clone_size: once

cdr3_aa: CAWNRDNQPQHF
cdr3_nt: TGTGCCTGGAACCGGGACAATCAGCCCCAGCATTTT
d_call: NA
v_call: TRBV30
j_call: TRBJ1-5
clone_size: NA

cdr3_aa: CASSPAQGTWGNEQFF
cdr3_nt: TGTGCCAGCAGCCCCGCTCAGGGGACGTGGGGTAATGAGCAGTTCTTC
d_call: NA
v_call: TRBV7-8
j_call: TRBJ2-1
clone_size: few

cdr3_aa: CAWSPTGTGRFDTEAFF
cdr3_nt: TGTGCCTGGAGTCCAACCGGGACAGGGCGGTTCGACACTGAAGCTTTCTTT
d_call: TRBD1
v_call: TRBV30
j_call: TRBJ1-1
clone_size: NA

cdr3_aa: CASSLGTIEGETQYF
cdr3_nt: TGTGCCAGCAGTTTGGGGACAATCGAGGGGGAGACCCAGTACTTC
d_call: NA
v_call: TRBV27
j_call: TRBJ2-5
clone_size: NA

cdr3_aa: CASSKGQGAEGEQYF
cdr3_nt: TGTGCCAGCAGTAAGGGGCAGGGGGCGGAGGGGGAGCAGTACTTC
d_call: TRBD1
v_call: TRBV2
j_call: TRBJ2-7
clone_size: NA

cdr3_aa: CASSVAGANEQFF
cdr3_nt: TGTGCCAGCAGCGTAGCGGGAGCCAATGAGCAGTTCTTC
d_call: NA
v_call: TRBV9
j_call: TRBJ2-1
clone_size: few

cdr3_aa: CASSLRVTGYEQYF
cdr3_nt: TGTGCCAGCAGCCTCAGGGTAACAGGGTACGAGCAGTACTTC
d_call: NA
v_call: TRBV6-5
j_call: TRBJ2-7
clone_size: NA

cdr3_aa: CASSLSLAGGSYNEQFF
cdr3_nt: TGCGCCAGCAGCTTGTCCCTAGCGGGGGGCTCCTACAATGAGCAGTTCTTC
d_call: TRBD2
v_call: TRBV5-1
j_call: TRBJ2-1
clone_size: NA

cdr3_aa: CASSYSIGEDLYGYTF
cdr3_nt: TGTGCCAGCAGTTACTCTATCGGGGAAGATCTCTATGGCTACACCTTC
d_call: NA
v_call: TRBV6-5
j_call: TRBJ1-2
clone_size: NA

cdr3_aa: CASSGSPRGEQFF
cdr3_nt: TGTGCCAGCAGCGGGAGCCCTCGCGGTGAGCAGTTCTTC
d_call: NA
v_call: TRBV9
j_call: TRBJ2-1
clone_size: NA

cdr3_aa: CASSLRGGGRTNEKLFF
cdr3_nt: TGTGCCAGCAGCTTACGAGGAGGGGGCAGAACTAATGAAAAACTGTTTTTT
d_call: TRBD1
v_call: TRBV11-2
j_call: TRBJ1-4
clone_size: NA

cdr3_aa: CASSLRGSSYGYTF
cdr3_nt: TGTGCCAGCAGTTTGCGGGGATCGTCCTATGGCTACACCTTC
d_call: NA
v_call: TRBV28
j_call: TRBJ1-2
clone_size: NA

cdr3_aa: CAISEPPQGQPQHF
cdr3_nt: TGTGCCATCAGTGAGCCACCTCAGGGTCAGCCCCAGCATTTT
d_call: NA
v_call: TRBV10-3
j_call: TRBJ1-5
clone_size: NA

cdr3_aa: CAISEGSASTDTQYF
cdr3_nt: TGTGCCATCAGTGAAGGAAGCGCGAGCACAGATACGCAGTATTTT
d_call: NA
v_call: TRBV10-3
j_call: TRBJ2-3
clone_size: NA

cdr3_aa: CSAETLPSYNEQFF
cdr3_nt: TGCAGCGCTGAGACACTCCCGTCCTACAATGAGCAGTTCTTC
d_call: NA
v_call: TRBV29-1
j_call: TRBJ2-1
clone_size: NA

cdr3_aa: CASTSGGLNTEAFF
cdr3_nt: TGTGCCAGCACCTCGGGGGGATTGAACACTGAAGCTTTCTTT
d_call: NA
v_call: TRBV7-9
j_call: TRBJ1-1
clone_size: NA

cdr3_aa: CASSDVGSNNEQFF
cdr3_nt: TGTGCCAGCAGTGACGTGGGGAGCAACAATGAGCAGTTCTTC
d_call: NA
v_call: TRBV2
j_call: TRBJ2-1
clone_size: NA

cdr3_aa: CASVREGAGELFF
cdr3_nt: TGTGCCAGCGTCCGGGAGGGCGCCGGGGAGCTGTTTTTT
d_call: TRBD2
v_call: TRBV2
j_call: TRBJ2-2
clone_size: NA

cdr3_aa: CASSSDPGTEAFF
cdr3_nt: TGTGCCAGCAGCTCCGACCCGGGCACTGAAGCTTTCTTT
d_call: NA
v_call: TRBV7-7
j_call: TRBJ1-1
clone_size: NA

cdr3_aa: CASSNWDRVDHEQYF
cdr3_nt: TGTGCCAGTAGTAACTGGGACAGGGTGGATCACGAGCAGTACTTC
d_call: TRBD1
v_call: TRBV19
j_call: TRBJ2-7
clone_size: NA

cdr3_aa: CASRVAGPEKLFF
cdr3_nt: TGCGCCAGCAGGGTCGCAGGGCCCGAAAAACTGTTTTTT
d_call: NA
v_call: TRBV5-1
j_call: TRBJ1-4
clone_size: NA

cdr3_aa: CASSQGLAGGETQYF
cdr3_nt: TGCGCCAGCAGCCAAGGCCTAGCGGGAGGTGAGACCCAGTACTTC
d_call: TRBD2
v_call: TRBV4-1
j_call: TRBJ2-5
clone_size: NA

cdr3_aa: CASRPPSGGYNEQFF
cdr3_nt: TGTGCCAGCAGGCCTCCTAGCGGAGGCTACAATGAGCAGTTCTTC
d_call: TRBD2
v_call: TRBV7-2
j_call: TRBJ2-1
clone_size: NA

cdr3_aa: CASSLLRGAGGNTQYF
cdr3_nt: TGTGCCAGCAGTTTACTCAGGGGGGCGGGGGGAAATACGCAGTATTTT
d_call: NA
v_call: TRBV27
j_call: TRBJ2-3
clone_size: NA

cdr3_aa: CASSKTSGGSSYEQYF
cdr3_nt: TGTGCCAGCAGCAAAACAAGCGGGGGAAGCTCCTACGAGCAGTACTTC
d_call: NA
v_call: TRBV21-1
j_call: TRBJ2-7
clone_size: NA

cdr3_aa: CASSLSLNYGYTF
cdr3_nt: TGTGCCAGCAGTTTGAGTCTGAACTATGGCTACACCTTC
d_call: NA
v_call: TRBV27
j_call: TRBJ1-2
clone_size: NA

cdr3_aa: CSVRDTDDTEAFF
cdr3_nt: TGCAGCGTACGGGACACCGATGACACTGAAGCTTTCTTT
d_call: NA
v_call: TRBV29-1
j_call: TRBJ1-1
clone_size: NA

cdr3_aa: CASGTGLTLAETNEQFF
cdr3_nt: TGTGCCAGTGGGACAGGGCTGACTCTAGCGGAGACCAATGAGCAGTTCTTC
d_call: TRBD1
v_call: TRBV19
j_call: TRBJ2-1
clone_size: NA

cdr3_aa: CASSPPRGESEWGRPDTQYF
cdr3_nt: TGTGCCAGCAGTCCCCCCAGGGGGGAGAGCGAGTGGGGGAGACCAGATACGCAGTATTTT
d_call: NA
v_call: TRBV27
j_call: TRBJ2-3
clone_size: once

cdr3_aa: CASSSGGYGYTF
cdr3_nt: TGTGCCAGCAGTAGCGGGGGTTATGGCTACACCTTC
d_call: NA
v_call: TRBV28
j_call: TRBJ1-2
clone_size: NA

cdr3_aa: CSVSGTSSGNTIYF
cdr3_nt: TGCAGCGTTTCAGGGACTTCCTCTGGAAACACCATATATTTT
d_call: NA
v_call: TRBV29-1
j_call: TRBJ1-3
clone_size: once

cdr3_aa: CASSRTSGLASNEQFF
cdr3_nt: TGTGCCAGCAGCCGCACCTCGGGACTAGCAAGCAATGAGCAGTTCTTC
d_call: TRBD2
v_call: TRBV5-5
j_call: TRBJ2-1
clone_size: few

cdr3_aa: CASSLGGLGNTEAFF
cdr3_nt: TGTGCCAGCAGCTTAGGGGGCCTGGGGAACACTGAAGCTTTCTTT
d_call: NA
v_call: TRBV13
j_call: TRBJ1-1
clone_size: NA

cdr3_aa: CASSAAGTESYEQYF
cdr3_nt: TGTGCCAGCAGTGCCGCCGGGACAGAATCCTACGAGCAGTACTTC
d_call: TRBD1
v_call: TRBV28
j_call: TRBJ2-7
clone_size: NA

cdr3_aa: CASRTGHNTEAFF
cdr3_nt: TGTGCCAGTAGGACAGGCCATAACACTGAAGCTTTCTTT
d_call: NA
v_call: TRBV19
j_call: TRBJ1-1
clone_size: NA

cdr3_aa: CASKDMNTEAFF
cdr3_nt: TGTGCCAGTAAGGACATGAACACTGAAGCTTTCTTT
d_call: NA
v_call: TRBV19
j_call: TRBJ1-1
clone_size: NA

cdr3_aa: CSVAQGLKSDTQYF
cdr3_nt: TGCAGCGTTGCACAGGGGTTAAAGTCAGATACGCAGTATTTT
d_call: TRBD1
v_call: TRBV29-1
j_call: TRBJ2-3
clone_size: NA

cdr3_aa: CASSQLDRETDTQYF
cdr3_nt: TGCGCCAGCAGCCAATTGGACAGGGAGACAGATACGCAGTATTTT
d_call: TRBD1
v_call: TRBV4-3
j_call: TRBJ2-3
clone_size: NA

cdr3_aa: CASTMGLGGEQYF
cdr3_nt: TGTGCCAGCACTATGGGACTGGGGGGCGAGCAGTACTTC
d_call: NA
v_call: TRBV28
j_call: TRBJ2-7
clone_size: NA

cdr3_aa: CASSKSHRETQHF
cdr3_nt: TGTGCCAGCAGTAAATCCCACAGGGAGACCCAGCACTTC
d_call: NA
v_call: TRBV7-6
j_call: TRBJ2-5
clone_size: NA

cdr3_aa: CASSILAEGYNEQFF
cdr3_nt: TGTGCCAGTAGTATATTAGCGGAGGGCTACAATGAGCAGTTCTTC
d_call: NA
v_call: TRBV19
j_call: TRBJ2-1
clone_size: once

cdr3_aa: CASSPPGQGTRTEAFF
cdr3_nt: TGTGCCAGCTCACCACCGGGACAGGGGACGCGCACTGAAGCTTTCTTT
d_call: TRBD1
v_call: TRBV18
j_call: TRBJ1-1
clone_size: NA

cdr3_aa: CAISPSTSGGPQFF
cdr3_nt: TGTGCCATCAGTCCATCGACTAGCGGGGGACCCCAGTTCTTC
d_call: TRBD2
v_call: TRBV10-3
j_call: TRBJ2-1
clone_size: once